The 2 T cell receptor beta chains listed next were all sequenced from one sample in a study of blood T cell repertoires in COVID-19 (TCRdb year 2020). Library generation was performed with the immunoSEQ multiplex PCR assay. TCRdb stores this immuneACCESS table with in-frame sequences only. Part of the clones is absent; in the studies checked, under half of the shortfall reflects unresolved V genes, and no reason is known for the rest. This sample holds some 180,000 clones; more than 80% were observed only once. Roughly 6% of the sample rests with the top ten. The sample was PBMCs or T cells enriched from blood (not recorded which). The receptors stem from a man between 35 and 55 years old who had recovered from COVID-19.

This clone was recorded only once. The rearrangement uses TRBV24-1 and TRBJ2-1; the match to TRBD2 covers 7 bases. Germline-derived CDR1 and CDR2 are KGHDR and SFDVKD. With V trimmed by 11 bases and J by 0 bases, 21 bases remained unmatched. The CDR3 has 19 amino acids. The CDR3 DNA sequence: TGTGCCAGACGTCTCGGCGGGAGACTACTCGGGGGCTCCTACAATGAGCAGTTCTTC. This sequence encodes CARRLGGRLLGGSYNEQFF.

The CDR3 spells CASSIQGAGSPLHF. CDR3 DNA sequence: TGTGCCAGTAGTATCCAGGGGGCGGGTTCACCCCTCCACTTT. The gene calls are TRBV19 and TRBJ1-6; 8 positions agree with TRBD1. The V and J ends lost 3 bases and 9 bases, in that order; junction bases with no gene match: 4. Germline CDR1 reads LNHDA; CDR2 reads SQIVND (reference sequence). There are 14 residues in the CDR3.